These T cell receptor beta chains were read from a single sample in a study of blood T cell dynamics during melanoma immunotherapy. Assay used: immunoSEQ multiplex PCR; TCRdb lists only in-frame clones, some missing. The table shows under 7,500 clones, with about nine tenths occurring only once. Sequenced material: blood, taken from a patient treated with checkpoint blockade. The source of these receptors is a human donor with melanoma. Each CDR3 is given with its conserved first and last residue.

j_gene: TRBJ2-6
v_gene: TRBV4-2
CDR3aa: CASSQNKPPVLTF

j_gene: TRBJ2-3
v_gene: TRBV11-2
CDR3aa: CASSLGGGTDTQYF

j_gene: TRBJ1-6
v_gene: TRBV7-6
CDR3aa: CASSWGPLSPLHF

j_gene: TRBJ2-6
v_gene: TRBV6-4
CDR3aa: CASSDNSGANVLTF

j_gene: TRBJ2-3
v_gene: TRBV4-2
CDR3aa: CASSQDYRLAGTDTQYF

j_gene: TRBJ1-6
v_gene: TRBV5-6
CDR3aa: CASSSPGTGPNSPLHF

j_gene: TRBJ2-5
v_gene: TRBV19
CDR3aa: CASTTGIQETQYF

j_gene: TRBJ2-3
v_gene: TRBV4-2
CDR3aa: CASSQASRETDTQYF

j_gene: TRBJ1-3
v_gene: TRBV4-2
CDR3aa: CASSLLTGGSGNTIYF

j_gene: TRBJ1-2
v_gene: TRBV5-1
CDR3aa: CASSLGGEGGYTF

j_gene: TRBJ2-3
v_gene: TRBV5-1
CDR3aa: CASSLVTGTDTQYF

j_gene: TRBJ1-2
v_gene: TRBV28
CDR3aa: CASSLSPSGQTLGYGYTF

j_gene: TRBJ1-5
v_gene: TRBV2
CDR3aa: CASRGDRGNQPQHF

j_gene: TRBJ1-6
v_gene: TRBV2
CDR3aa: CAWGTGRNSPLHF

j_gene: TRBJ2-7
v_gene: TRBV4-1
CDR3aa: CASSLAGIYLYEQYF

j_gene: TRBJ1-3
v_gene: TRBV6-6
CDR3aa: CASRESSGNTIYF

j_gene: TRBJ1-2
v_gene: TRBV6-4
CDR3aa: CASSPSGTNYGYTF

j_gene: TRBJ2-7
v_gene: TRBV4-1
CDR3aa: CASSREQDTYEQYF

j_gene: TRBJ2-2
v_gene: TRBV4-2
CDR3aa: CASSQEVGANTGELFF

j_gene: TRBJ1-1
v_gene: TRBV7-3
CDR3aa: CASSVQGENTEAFF

j_gene: TRBJ2-1
v_gene: TRBV19
CDR3aa: CASSRHEGAGAEQFF

j_gene: TRBJ1-2
v_gene: TRBV7-9
CDR3aa: CASSFSSPGTGTGGYTF

j_gene: TRBJ1-1
v_gene: TRBV4-3
CDR3aa: CASSQESWGGSTEAFF

j_gene: TRBJ1-6
v_gene: TRBV5-1
CDR3aa: CASSLEGATKYSYNSPLHF

j_gene: TRBJ1-5
v_gene: TRBV19
CDR3aa: CASTNRGIGGQPQHF

j_gene: TRBJ2-5
v_gene: TRBV19
CDR3aa: CASSTRSGTGSETQYF

j_gene: TRBJ1-2
v_gene: TRBV30
CDR3aa: CAWSPGGDHYGYTF

j_gene: TRBJ2-7
v_gene: TRBV30
CDR3aa: CAWSPRPGAEQYF

j_gene: TRBJ2-3
v_gene: TRBV6-4
CDR3aa: CASSDSKGATDTQYF

j_gene: TRBJ1-6
v_gene: TRBV7-3
CDR3aa: CASSLTRAGRSSYNSPLHF

j_gene: TRBJ1-6
v_gene: TRBV5-4
CDR3aa: CASSLVQMQPYNSPLHF

j_gene: TRBJ2-1
v_gene: TRBV5-1
CDR3aa: CASSARTWKGSYNEQFF

j_gene: TRBJ1-5
v_gene: TRBV18
CDR3aa: CASSATGASNQPQHF

j_gene: TRBJ1-4
v_gene: TRBV6-5
CDR3aa: CASSSRGGRMEKLFF

j_gene: TRBJ1-4
v_gene: TRBV4-3
CDR3aa: CASSQTSLTGGSDEKLFF

j_gene: TRBJ1-2
v_gene: TRBV7-2
CDR3aa: CASSQRADRGEGSF

j_gene: TRBJ2-1
v_gene: TRBV13
CDR3aa: CASSRGQGTFEQFF